This T cell receptor (beta chain) was sequenced in a study of cytomegalovirus exposure and HLA in healthy donors. Study-wide background: From HLA-typed donors, an early data release held about 85 million unique TCRs. Overall study results and limits: Later analysis suggested most CMV-associated TCR beta chains were HLA-restricted.

V was clipped by 3 bases and J by 2 bases, with 20 bases between them. This CDR3 is built from 18 residues. Germline V lookup: CDR1 ENHRY, CDR2 SYGVKD. The PCR employed 60 Vbeta primers together with 13 Jbeta primers. Produced via immunoSEQ multiplex PCR; TCRdb's table is partial and in-frame only. This table holds 75,000 to 100,000 clones, approximately 72% found once. A word on this clone: Its specificity is unknown.

The sequence was collected from a man between 18 and 29 years old in good health and CMV-seropositive. The J gene is TRBJ1-5, the V gene TRBV10-3; TRBD1 might be the D (5 bases). Sequenced sample: PBMCs. The CDR3 loop reads CAISDRDFRRGRNQPQHF. CDR3 nucleotides: TGTGCCATCAGTGACAGGGACTTCCGGAGAGGTCGCAATCAGCCCCAGCATTTT.